The text below deals with one T cell receptor beta chain. What it binds is unknown. The entry originates in a study of cytomegalovirus exposure and HLA in healthy donors. Study summary: Caucasian-associated ancestry cluster membership applied to over 80% of around 400 genotyped donors.

Use of 60 Vbeta and 13 Jbeta primers characterized the PCR. Data came from immunoSEQ multiplex PCR; TCRdb stores just in-frame clones and leaves some out. The table has some 90,000 clones, around 80% seen once. Germline-derived CDR1 and CDR2 are SGHDN and FVKESK. CDR3 length equals 12 residues. Trimming took off 3 bases at V and 13 bases at J, with 12 bases between the two ends. Regarding the study as a whole: Reports showed the classifier diagnosing cytomegalovirus status with high specificity and sensitivity.

V and J are TRBV14 and TRBJ1-4, with D tentatively TRBD1 (5 bases). Sequencing was performed on PBMCs. This clonotype originated in a man aged 30 to 45 in good health and CMV-seronegative. The chain's CDR3 is CASSQQTERLFF. For the CDR3, the DNA is TGTGCCAGCAGCCAGCAGACAGAGCGACTGTTTTTT.